This is a list of T cell receptor beta chains from one sample in a study of glioma-infiltrating T cells after dendritic cell vaccination. Libraries were prepared by immunoSEQ multiplex PCR; TCRdb keeps only in-frame clonotypes and omits some of them. In the table there are roughly 47,000 clones, about 85% of which are singletons. Material: blood, obtained before dendritic cell vaccination. All receptors derive from a human donor with glioblastoma. CDR3s include the opening cysteine and the closing phenylalanine or tryptophan. The order of the fields is CDR3 DNA, CDR3 protein, J gene, D gene, clone size, CDR3 length, V gene. D genes are given only for firm matches. Size tells how often a clone was seen (once, few, many) or the class of an expanded clone, and some rows leave it out.

CDR3nt: TGTGCCAGCAGTCAATTACAGGGGGCGGGCTACGAGCAGTACTTC; CDR3aa: CASSQLQGAGYEQYF; j_gene: TRBJ2-7; d_gene: TRBD1; abundance: few; len: 15; v_gene: TRBV28
CDR3nt: TGTGCCAGCAGCTTAGAAGAGGTGTCGGGGGGGATTGAAGCTTTCTTT; CDR3aa: CASSLEEVSGGIEAFF; j_gene: TRBJ1-1; d_gene: -; abundance: -; len: 16; v_gene: TRBV7-2
CDR3nt: TGTGCCAGCAGCTTGCCCCTGAGGGAGGGGTACAATGAGCAGTTCTTC; CDR3aa: CASSLPLREGYNEQFF; j_gene: TRBJ2-1; d_gene: TRBD2; abundance: -; len: 16; v_gene: TRBV5-4
CDR3nt: TGTGCCAGCAGCTTAAACAGTAATAGCAATCAGCCCCAGCATTTT; CDR3aa: CASSLNSNSNQPQHF; j_gene: TRBJ1-5; d_gene: -; abundance: -; len: 15; v_gene: TRBV11-3
CDR3nt: TGTGCCAGCAGTGAGCAGATACTAGCGGGGGGGACCGGGGAGCTGTTTTTT; CDR3aa: CASSEQILAGGTGELFF; j_gene: TRBJ2-2; d_gene: TRBD2; abundance: once; len: 17; v_gene: TRBV6-1
CDR3nt: TGTGCCAGCAGCTTAATAGGTCCGGTCAGGGGTTTTTACGAGCAGTACTTC; CDR3aa: CASSLIGPVRGFYEQYF; j_gene: TRBJ2-7; d_gene: -; abundance: -; len: 17; v_gene: TRBV7-9
CDR3nt: TGTGCCAGCAGCTTAGAGCCAGGGGCCGAAGCTTTCTTT; CDR3aa: CASSLEPGAEAFF; j_gene: TRBJ1-1; d_gene: -; abundance: -; len: 13; v_gene: TRBV11-2
CDR3nt: TGTGCCAGCAGTCAAGAGGCAGGGGGCGTCCTTAACTATGGCTACACCTTC; CDR3aa: CASSQEAGGVLNYGYTF; j_gene: TRBJ1-2; d_gene: TRBD1; abundance: -; len: 17; v_gene: TRBV27
CDR3nt: TGTGCCAGCAGTGAAATAACTGCTCTGGGCGAGCAGTACTTC; CDR3aa: CASSEITALGEQYF; j_gene: TRBJ2-7; d_gene: -; abundance: -; len: 14; v_gene: TRBV2
CDR3nt: TGTGCCAGCAGCGCTAGACAGGGGGGCACCGGGGAGCTGTTTTTT; CDR3aa: CASSARQGGTGELFF; j_gene: TRBJ2-2; d_gene: TRBD1; abundance: -; len: 15; v_gene: TRBV9
CDR3nt: TGTGCCAGCAGCTTGTTTGCGGGAGGCACAGATACGCAGTATTTT; CDR3aa: CASSLFAGGTDTQYF; j_gene: TRBJ2-3; d_gene: TRBD2; abundance: -; len: 15; v_gene: TRBV5-4
CDR3nt: TGCAGCGTCCAGGGACTGGGAAACACTGAAGCTTTCTTT; CDR3aa: CSVQGLGNTEAFF; j_gene: TRBJ1-1; d_gene: -; abundance: -; len: 13; v_gene: TRBV29-1
CDR3nt: TGTGCCAGCGTCAGGACAGGGACTAATAATTCACCCCTCCACTTT; CDR3aa: CASVRTGTNNSPLHF; j_gene: TRBJ1-6; d_gene: TRBD1; abundance: -; len: 15; v_gene: TRBV6-1
CDR3nt: TGCAGCACCATATCCGGAGGCACAGATACGCAGTATTTT; CDR3aa: CSTISGGTDTQYF; j_gene: TRBJ2-3; d_gene: -; abundance: -; len: 13; v_gene: TRBV29-1
CDR3nt: TGTGCCAGCAGCCCACCGACTGGAGCAAAATTCTACGAGCAGTACTTC; CDR3aa: CASSPPTGAKFYEQYF; j_gene: TRBJ2-7; d_gene: -; abundance: -; len: 16; v_gene: TRBV7-9
CDR3nt: TGCGCCAGCAGTAGGGACAAGAACTCTGGAAACACCATATATTTT; CDR3aa: CASSRDKNSGNTIYF; j_gene: TRBJ1-3; d_gene: -; abundance: -; len: 15; v_gene: TRBV5-1
CDR3nt: TGTGCCAGCAGTGGTGGCAGCTACGAGCAGTACTTC; CDR3aa: CASSGGSYEQYF; j_gene: TRBJ2-7; d_gene: -; abundance: few; len: 12; v_gene: TRBV6-1